This T cell receptor beta chain was captured by sequencing in a study of CD8 T cells in ankylosing spondylitis. Each CDR3 protein gets one entry after TCRdb re-called the 5' RACE reads with MiXCR. The repertoire includes some 840,000 distinct CDR3 sequences, approximately 12% of them detected once, and more than 0.5% sits in the top ten. For this clonotype: The antigen remains undetermined.

Broader study findings: Roughly eight highly homologous variants made up a TCR beta motif that seemed to typify ankylosing spondylitis blood.

V was clipped by 5 bases and J by 8 bases; unmatched bases: 19. Germline loops: CDR1 DFQATT, CDR2 SNEGSKA (reference sequence). The CDR3 length is 19 residues. The source of this sequence is a male donor with ankylosing spondylitis. The sequencing input was blood, either unsorted or a sorted T cell fraction (not recorded which). The V and J genes are TRBV20-1 and TRBJ2-2, with 14 bases lining up with TRBD2. CDR3 coding DNA: TGCAGTGCTGCCGGGACCGGTGGGACTAGCGGGAGTAGGAGGGGGGAGCTGTTTTTT. Amino acids: CSAAGTGGTSGSRRGELFF.